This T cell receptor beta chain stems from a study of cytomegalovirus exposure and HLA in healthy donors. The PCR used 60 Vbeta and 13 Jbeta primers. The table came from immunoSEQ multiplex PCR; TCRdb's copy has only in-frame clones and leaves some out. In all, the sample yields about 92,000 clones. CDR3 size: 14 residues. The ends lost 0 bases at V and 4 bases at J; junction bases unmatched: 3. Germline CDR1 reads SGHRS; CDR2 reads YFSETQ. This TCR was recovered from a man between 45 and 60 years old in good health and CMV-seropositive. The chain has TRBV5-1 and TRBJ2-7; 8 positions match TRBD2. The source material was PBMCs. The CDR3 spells CASSLAAGAYEQYV. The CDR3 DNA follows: TGCGCCAGCAGCTTGGCAGCGGGGGCTTACGAGCAGTACGTC.